The TCR beta chain described here comes from a study of early T cells in non-severe SARS-CoV-2 infection. For the study at large: Sequencing of bulk RNA from unsorted whole blood was done, without chain pairing. General study results and limits: In VDJdb matching, anti-spike CD8 responses were favored while private and CD4 specificities went missing.

The library protocol tagged individual cDNA molecules with unique molecular identifiers. MiXCR, applied by TCRdb to the 5' RACE reads, yields one record per CDR3 protein. The data contain 61,000 or so distinct CDR3 sequences, around 12% of them singletons. The CDR3 contains 15 residues. CDR1 and CDR2 (germline): MGHDK, SYGVNS. Trimming removed 4 bases at V and 8 bases at J, with 19 bases between. Regarding this clonotype: No antigen is known for it.

The sample here was whole blood, taken at baseline. This chain uses TRBV25-1 with TRBJ2-3; the D gene is possibly TRBD1 (6 bases). The TCR sequence derives from an adult who was a healthcare worker with PCR-confirmed SARS-CoV-2 infection or an uninfected control (not recorded which). The donor label of this sample is uncertain. The CDR3 loop reads CASSAPGQPLGTQYF. The CDR3 DNA is TGTGCCAGCAGTGCCCCGGGACAACCTTTGGGTACGCAGTATTTT.